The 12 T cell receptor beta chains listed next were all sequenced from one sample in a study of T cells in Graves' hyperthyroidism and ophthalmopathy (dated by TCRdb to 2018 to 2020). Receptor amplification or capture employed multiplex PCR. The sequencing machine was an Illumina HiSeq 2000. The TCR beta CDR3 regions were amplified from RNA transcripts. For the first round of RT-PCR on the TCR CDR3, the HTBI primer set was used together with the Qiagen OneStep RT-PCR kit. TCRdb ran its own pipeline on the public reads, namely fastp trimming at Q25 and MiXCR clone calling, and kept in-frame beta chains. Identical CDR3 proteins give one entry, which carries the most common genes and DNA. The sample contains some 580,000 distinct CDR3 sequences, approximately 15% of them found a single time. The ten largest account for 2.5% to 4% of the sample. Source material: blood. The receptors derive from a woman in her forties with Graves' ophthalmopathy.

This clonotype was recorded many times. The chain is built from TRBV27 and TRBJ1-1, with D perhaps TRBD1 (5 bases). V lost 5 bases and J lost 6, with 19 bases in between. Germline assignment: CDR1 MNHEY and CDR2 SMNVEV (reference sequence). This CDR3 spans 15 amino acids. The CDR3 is CASSTRSGGRSEAFF. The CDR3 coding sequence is TGTGCCAGCAGTACACGCTCTGGGGGGAGGTCTGAAGCTTTCTTT.

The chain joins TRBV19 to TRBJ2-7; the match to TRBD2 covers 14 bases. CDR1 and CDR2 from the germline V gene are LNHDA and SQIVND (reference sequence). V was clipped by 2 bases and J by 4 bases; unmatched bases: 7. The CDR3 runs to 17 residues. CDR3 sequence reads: CASSIRTSGRFRYEQYF. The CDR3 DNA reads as TGTGCCAGTAGTATAAGGACTAGCGGGAGGTTTCGGTACGAGCAGTACTTC. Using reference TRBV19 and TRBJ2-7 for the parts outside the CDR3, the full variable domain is DGGITQSPKYLFRKEGQNVTLSCEQNLNHDAMYWYRQDPGQGLRLIYYSQIVNDFQKGDIAEGYSVSREKKESFPLTVTSAQKNPTAFYLCASSIRTSGRFRYEQYFGPGTRLTVT.

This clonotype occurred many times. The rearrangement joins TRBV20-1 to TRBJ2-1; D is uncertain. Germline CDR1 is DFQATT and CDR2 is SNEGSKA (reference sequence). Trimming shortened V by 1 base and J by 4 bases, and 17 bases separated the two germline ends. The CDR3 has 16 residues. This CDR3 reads CSARALKRALYNEQFF. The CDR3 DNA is TGCAGTGCTAGAGCTTTAAAAAGGGCGCTATACAATGAGCAGTTCTTC.

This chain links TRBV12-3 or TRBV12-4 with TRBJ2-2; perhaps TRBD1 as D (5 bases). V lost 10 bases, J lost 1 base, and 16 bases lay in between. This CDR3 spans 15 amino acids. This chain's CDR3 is CATHHSGMNTGELFF. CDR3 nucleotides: TGTGCCACCCATCATTCAGGGATGAACACCGGGGAGCTGTTTTTT.

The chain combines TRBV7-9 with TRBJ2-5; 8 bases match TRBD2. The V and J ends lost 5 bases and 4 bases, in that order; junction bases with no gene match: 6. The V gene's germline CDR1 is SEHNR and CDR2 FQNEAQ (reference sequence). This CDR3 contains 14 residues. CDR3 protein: CASSPGAGAETQYF. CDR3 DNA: TGTGCCAGCAGCCCAGGAGCGGGGGCAGAGACCCAGTACTTC. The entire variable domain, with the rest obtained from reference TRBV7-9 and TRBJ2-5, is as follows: DTGVSQNPRHKITKRGQNVTFRCDPISEHNRLYWYRQTLGQGPEFLTYFQNEAQLEKSRLLSDRFSAERPKGSFSTLEIQRTEQGDSAMYLCASSPGAGAETQYFGPGTRLLVL.

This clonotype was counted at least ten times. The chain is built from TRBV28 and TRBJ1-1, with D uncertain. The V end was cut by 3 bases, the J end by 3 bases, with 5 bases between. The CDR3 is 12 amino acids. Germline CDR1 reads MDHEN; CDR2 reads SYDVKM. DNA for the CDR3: TGTGCCAGCAGTTTTTCGCACACTGAAGCTTTCTTT. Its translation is CASSFSHTEAFF. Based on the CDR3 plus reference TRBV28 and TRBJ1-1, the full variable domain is DVKVTQSSRYLVKRTGEKVFLECVQDMDHENMFWYRQDPGLGLRLIYFSYDVKMKEKGDIPEGYSVSREKKERFSLILESASTNQTSMYLCASSFSHTEAFFGQGTRLTVV.

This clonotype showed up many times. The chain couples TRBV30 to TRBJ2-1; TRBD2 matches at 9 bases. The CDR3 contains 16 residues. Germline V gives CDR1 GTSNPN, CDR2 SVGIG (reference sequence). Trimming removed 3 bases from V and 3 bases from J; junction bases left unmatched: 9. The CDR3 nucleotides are TGTGCCTGGAGGTCTAGCGGGGCACTGAGCTACAATGAGCAGTTCTTC. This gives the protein CAWRSSGALSYNEQFF. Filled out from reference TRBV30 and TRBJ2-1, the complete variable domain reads SQTIHQWPATLVQPVGSPLSLECTVEGTSNPNLYWYRQAAGRGLQLLFYSVGIGQISSEVPQNLSASRPQDRQFILSSKKLLLSDSGFYLCAWRSSGALSYNEQFFGPGTRLTVL.

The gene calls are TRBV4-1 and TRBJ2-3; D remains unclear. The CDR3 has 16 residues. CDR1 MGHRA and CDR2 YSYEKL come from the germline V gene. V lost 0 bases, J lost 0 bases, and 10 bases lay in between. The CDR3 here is CASSQDFAVSTDTQYF. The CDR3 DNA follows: TGCGCCAGCAGCCAAGATTTTGCTGTTAGCACAGATACGCAGTATTTT.

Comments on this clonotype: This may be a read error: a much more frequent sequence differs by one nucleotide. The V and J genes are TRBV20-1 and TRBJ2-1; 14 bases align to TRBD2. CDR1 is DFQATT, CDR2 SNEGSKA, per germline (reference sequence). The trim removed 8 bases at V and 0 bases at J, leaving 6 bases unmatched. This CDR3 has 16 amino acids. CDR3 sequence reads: CSTPGTSGGSYNEQFF. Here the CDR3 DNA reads TGCAGTACTCCTGGGACTAGCGGGGGCTCCTACAATGAGCAGTTCTTC.

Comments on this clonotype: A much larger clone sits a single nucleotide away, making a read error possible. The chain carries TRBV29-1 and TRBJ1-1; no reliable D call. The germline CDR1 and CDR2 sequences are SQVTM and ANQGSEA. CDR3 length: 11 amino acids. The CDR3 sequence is CSVVGNTAAFF. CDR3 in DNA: TGCAGCGTTGTGGGGAACACTGCAGCTTTCTTT.

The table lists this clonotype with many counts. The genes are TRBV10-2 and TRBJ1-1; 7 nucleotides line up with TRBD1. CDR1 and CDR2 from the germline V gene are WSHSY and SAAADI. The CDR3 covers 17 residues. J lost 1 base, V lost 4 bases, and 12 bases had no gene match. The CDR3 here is CASSVSRGQGTNTEAFF. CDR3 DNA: TGCGCCAGCAGTGTGAGTAGGGGGCAAGGGACGAACACTGAAGCTTTCTTT.

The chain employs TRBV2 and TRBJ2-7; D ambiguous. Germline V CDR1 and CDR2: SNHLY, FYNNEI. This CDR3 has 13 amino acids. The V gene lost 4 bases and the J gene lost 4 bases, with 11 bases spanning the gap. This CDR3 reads CASSATRIYEQYF. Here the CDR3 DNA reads TGTGCCAGCAGTGCGACCCGTATTTACGAGCAGTACTTC.